This is a list of T cell receptor beta chains from one sample in a study of patients and donors after allogeneic stem cell transplantation. One entry per CDR3 protein, called by TCRdb with MiXCR from the RT-PCR reads. The table lists fewer than 75,000 distinct CDR3 sequences, around a quarter of them singletons. The sequenced material came from blood, either unsorted or a sorted T cell fraction (not recorded which). The receptors derive from a human donor who was either an allogeneic HSCT recipient or a stem cell or donor lymphocyte infusion donor (not recorded which). It is not recorded whose cells these are; they may come from a transplant donor. CDR3s include the opening cysteine and the closing phenylalanine or tryptophan. Each record gives: clone size, D gene, J gene, V gene, CDR3 protein, CDR3 DNA. The D gene is left open where the match is weak. Clone size, where shown, is once, few, many, or a class for clones that have expanded.

clone_size: -; d_call: -; j_call: TRBJ1-1; v_call: TRBV12-3/TRBV12-4; cdr3_aa: CASSFGPRNTEAFF; cdr3_nt: TGTGCCAGCAGTTTTGGGCCCAGGAACACTGAAGCTTTCTTT
clone_size: -; d_call: TRBD1; j_call: TRBJ2-1; v_call: TRBV12-3/TRBV12-4; cdr3_aa: CASSPRDRAMNNEQFF; cdr3_nt: TGTGCCAGCAGTCCTCGGGACAGGGCAATGAACAATGAGCAGTTCTTC
clone_size: few; d_call: -; j_call: TRBJ1-1; v_call: TRBV19; cdr3_aa: CASTLGGPNTEAFF; cdr3_nt: TGTGCCAGTACCCTCGGGGGGCCAAACACTGAAGCTTTCTTT
clone_size: few; d_call: TRBD1; j_call: TRBJ1-6; v_call: TRBV6-6; cdr3_aa: CASSSDRGGSPLHF; cdr3_nt: TGTGCCAGCAGTTCGGACAGGGGAGGTTCACCCCTCCACTTT
clone_size: few; d_call: -; j_call: TRBJ2-4; v_call: TRBV12-3/TRBV12-4; cdr3_aa: CASSPGDIQYF; cdr3_nt: TGTGCCAGCAGTCCCGGGGACATTCAGTACTTC
clone_size: -; d_call: -; j_call: TRBJ1-2; v_call: TRBV7-9; cdr3_aa: CASEGGQNYGYTF; cdr3_nt: TGTGCCAGCGAGGGGGGACAAAACTATGGCTACACCTTC
clone_size: -; d_call: -; j_call: TRBJ1-1; v_call: TRBV7-6; cdr3_aa: CASSPAVNTEAFF; cdr3_nt: TGTGCCAGCAGCCCCGCAGTGAACACTGAAGCTTTCTTT
clone_size: few; d_call: TRBD2; j_call: TRBJ2-3; v_call: TRBV7-9; cdr3_aa: CASSLALGLVTDTQYF; cdr3_nt: TGTGCCAGCAGCTTAGCGCTCGGACTAGTCACAGATACGCAGTATTTT
clone_size: -; d_call: TRBD1; j_call: TRBJ2-7; v_call: TRBV6-5; cdr3_aa: CASSYLGQGNEQYF; cdr3_nt: TGTGCCAGCAGTTACTTGGGACAGGGGAACGAGCAGTACTTC
clone_size: -; d_call: TRBD2; j_call: TRBJ2-3; v_call: TRBV3-1; cdr3_aa: CASSQDPSGGTGTDTQYF; cdr3_nt: TGTGCCAGCAGCCAAGATCCTAGCGGGGGAACTGGCACAGATACGCAGTATTTT
clone_size: -; d_call: -; j_call: TRBJ1-4; v_call: TRBV12-3/TRBV12-4; cdr3_aa: CASASATNEKLFF; cdr3_nt: TGTGCCAGCGCCAGTGCAACTAATGAAAAACTGTTTTTT
clone_size: few; d_call: -; j_call: TRBJ1-6; v_call: TRBV10-3; cdr3_aa: CAIGTELNSPLHF; cdr3_nt: TGTGCCATCGGGACGGAGTTAAATTCACCCCTCCACTTT
clone_size: few; d_call: -; j_call: TRBJ1-1; v_call: TRBV5-1; cdr3_aa: CASTPPGDTEAFF; cdr3_nt: TGCGCCAGCACCCCCCCGGGTGACACTGAAGCTTTCTTT
clone_size: few; d_call: -; j_call: TRBJ1-1; v_call: TRBV4-2; cdr3_aa: CASREGRYDEAFF; cdr3_nt: TGTGCCAGCCGCGAAGGTCGATACGACGAAGCTTTCTTT
clone_size: -; d_call: -; j_call: TRBJ2-3; v_call: TRBV5-5; cdr3_aa: CASSLITGGLTDTQYF; cdr3_nt: TGTGCCAGCAGCTTGATCACGGGGGGCCTCACAGATACGCAGTATTTT
clone_size: few; d_call: -; j_call: TRBJ1-1; v_call: TRBV19; cdr3_aa: CASSPVDGGSTEAFF; cdr3_nt: TGTGCCAGTAGTCCTGTGGACGGCGGGAGCACTGAAGCTTTCTTT
clone_size: few; d_call: TRBD1; j_call: TRBJ1-6; v_call: TRBV12-3/TRBV12-4; cdr3_aa: CASRTGGSPLHF; cdr3_nt: TGTGCCAGCAGGACAGGGGGATCACCCCTCCACTTT
clone_size: few; d_call: -; j_call: TRBJ2-2; v_call: TRBV7-3; cdr3_aa: CASSPTVNTGELFF; cdr3_nt: TGTGCCAGCAGCCCGACGGTAAACACCGGGGAGCTGTTTTTT
clone_size: few; d_call: -; j_call: TRBJ1-2; v_call: TRBV5-6; cdr3_aa: CASSLDAGADRLNYGYTF; cdr3_nt: TGTGCCAGCAGCTTGGACGCTGGAGCGGACAGACTTAACTATGGCTACACCTTC
clone_size: -; d_call: -; j_call: TRBJ2-7; v_call: TRBV20-1; cdr3_aa: CSARGTPWGEQYF; cdr3_nt: TGCAGTGCTCGCGGGACCCCCTGGGGCGAGCAGTACTTC
clone_size: -; d_call: -; j_call: TRBJ2-5; v_call: TRBV25-1; cdr3_aa: CASSEPPGYQETQYF; cdr3_nt: TGTGCCAGCAGCGAACCCCCAGGGTACCAAGAGACCCAGTACTTC
clone_size: once; d_call: -; j_call: TRBJ1-3; v_call: TRBV6-2/TRBV6-3; cdr3_aa: CASSKRDTGNIIYF; cdr3_nt: TGTGCCAGCAGCAAGCGGGACACTGGAAACATCATATATTTT
clone_size: few; d_call: -; j_call: TRBJ2-6; v_call: TRBV7-9; cdr3_aa: CASSFSVNGANVLTF; cdr3_nt: TGTGCCAGCAGCTTTTCTGTGAATGGGGCCAACGTCCTGACTTTC
clone_size: -; d_call: -; j_call: TRBJ1-1; v_call: TRBV19; cdr3_aa: CASSIIIGRGVNTEAFF; cdr3_nt: TGTGCCAGTAGTATTATAATTGGACGCGGAGTGAACACTGAAGCTTTCTTT
clone_size: many; d_call: -; j_call: TRBJ1-2; v_call: TRBV12-3/TRBV12-4; cdr3_aa: CASSPRRQNGYTF; cdr3_nt: TGTGCCAGCAGTCCCCGTCGACAGAATGGCTACACCTTC
clone_size: -; d_call: TRBD2; j_call: TRBJ2-3; v_call: TRBV7-2; cdr3_aa: CASSLVVSGPDTQYF; cdr3_nt: TGTGCCAGCAGCTTAGTGGTTAGCGGGCCAGATACGCAGTATTTT
clone_size: -; d_call: -; j_call: TRBJ1-5; v_call: TRBV27; cdr3_aa: CASSPLLFSPQPQHF; cdr3_nt: TGTGCCAGCAGTCCGCTTCTATTCTCGCCTCAGCCCCAGCATTTT
clone_size: -; d_call: -; j_call: TRBJ2-1; v_call: TRBV12-3/TRBV12-4; cdr3_aa: CASSERQQSEQFF; cdr3_nt: TGTGCCAGCAGTGAACGACAGCAATCTGAGCAGTTCTTC
clone_size: -; d_call: -; j_call: TRBJ2-5; v_call: TRBV20-1; cdr3_aa: CSARGRQETQYF; cdr3_nt: TGCAGTGCCCGCGGTAGACAAGAGACCCAGTACTTC
clone_size: few; d_call: TRBD2; j_call: TRBJ2-7; v_call: TRBV5-1; cdr3_aa: CASSRVPPTSGSHEQYF; cdr3_nt: TGCGCCAGCAGCCGAGTACCCCCGACTAGCGGGAGTCACGAGCAGTACTTC
clone_size: -; d_call: -; j_call: TRBJ2-3; v_call: TRBV6-5; cdr3_aa: CATTLAGSDTQYF; cdr3_nt: TGTGCCACTACTCTAGCAGGGTCAGATACGCAGTATTTT
clone_size: many; d_call: TRBD1; j_call: TRBJ1-2; v_call: TRBV6-1; cdr3_aa: CASRGQGNNYGYTF; cdr3_nt: TGTGCCAGCCGTGGACAGGGGAATAACTATGGCTACACCTTC
clone_size: few; d_call: -; j_call: TRBJ2-6; v_call: TRBV25-1; cdr3_aa: CASSEQGGRFNSGANVLTF; cdr3_nt: TGTGCCAGCAGTGAACAGGGGGGCCGCTTCAACTCTGGGGCCAACGTCCTGACTTTC
clone_size: few; d_call: TRBD1; j_call: TRBJ2-5; v_call: TRBV24-1; cdr3_aa: CATSDSPGQEETQYF; cdr3_nt: TGTGCCACCAGTGATTCCCCGGGACAGGAAGAGACCCAGTACTTC
clone_size: -; d_call: TRBD2; j_call: TRBJ2-7; v_call: TRBV13; cdr3_aa: CASSRGGLYEQYF; cdr3_nt: TGTGCCAGCAGCCGGGGGGGCCTTTACGAGCAGTACTTC
clone_size: -; d_call: -; j_call: TRBJ2-7; v_call: TRBV12-3/TRBV12-4; cdr3_aa: CASSLGGSSYEQYF; cdr3_nt: TGTGCCAGCAGTTTAGGTGGCAGCTCCTACGAGCAGTACTTC
clone_size: -; d_call: -; j_call: TRBJ2-1; v_call: TRBV12-3/TRBV12-4; cdr3_aa: CASSPPPGHEQFF; cdr3_nt: TGTGCCAGCAGTCCCCCCCCGGGTCATGAGCAGTTCTTC
clone_size: -; d_call: -; j_call: TRBJ1-2; v_call: TRBV9; cdr3_aa: CASSVAGTDGYTF; cdr3_nt: TGTGCCAGCAGCGTAGCGGGAACGGATGGCTACACCTTC
clone_size: few; d_call: -; j_call: TRBJ1-1; v_call: TRBV20-1; cdr3_aa: CSQGWAFF; cdr3_nt: TGCAGCCAGGGGTGGGCTTTCTTT
clone_size: -; d_call: TRBD2; j_call: TRBJ2-7; v_call: TRBV29-1; cdr3_aa: CSGRRGSGLAEEQYF; cdr3_nt: TGCAGCGGACGAAGGGGATCAGGACTAGCGGAAGAGCAGTACTTC
clone_size: few; d_call: -; j_call: TRBJ2-3; v_call: TRBV13; cdr3_aa: CASSLSTTDTQYF; cdr3_nt: TGTGCCAGCAGCTTGTCCACCACAGATACGCAGTATTTT
clone_size: -; d_call: -; j_call: TRBJ1-6; v_call: TRBV12-3/TRBV12-4; cdr3_aa: CASSLGLPLHF; cdr3_nt: TGTGCCAGCAGTTTAGGCCTACCCCTCCACTTT
clone_size: -; d_call: -; j_call: TRBJ1-1; v_call: TRBV30; cdr3_aa: CAWSTPNTEAFF; cdr3_nt: TGTGCCTGGAGTACGCCGAACACTGAAGCTTTCTTT
clone_size: -; d_call: -; j_call: TRBJ2-7; v_call: TRBV11-3; cdr3_aa: CASSLRRYEQYF; cdr3_nt: TGTGCCAGCAGCTTAAGACGGTACGAGCAGTACTTC
clone_size: many; d_call: TRBD1; j_call: TRBJ1-1; v_call: TRBV5-4; cdr3_aa: CASSSPGQLYVNTEAFF; cdr3_nt: TGTGCCAGCAGCTCCCCGGGACAGTTATATGTGAACACTGAAGCTTTCTTT
clone_size: -; d_call: -; j_call: TRBJ1-2; v_call: TRBV12-3/TRBV12-4; cdr3_aa: CASSPRGAANYGYTF; cdr3_nt: TGTGCCAGCAGTCCCCGAGGGGCCGCTAACTATGGCTACACCTTC
clone_size: -; d_call: TRBD1; j_call: TRBJ2-1; v_call: TRBV7-9; cdr3_aa: CASRLQGTSYNEQFF; cdr3_nt: TGTGCCAGCAGACTACAGGGGACCTCCTACAATGAGCAGTTCTTC
clone_size: -; d_call: TRBD1; j_call: TRBJ2-2; v_call: TRBV11-1; cdr3_aa: CASSLGPVWYDRAANTGELFF; cdr3_nt: TGTGCCAGCAGCTTAGGCCCGGTCTGGTATGACAGGGCCGCGAACACCGGGGAGCTGTTTTTT